This is a list of T cell receptor beta chains from one sample in a study of OX40 agonist ivuxolimab in advanced cancers. Assay used: immunoSEQ multiplex PCR; TCRdb lists only in-frame clones, some missing. The sample shows tens of thousands of clones, 93% of them seen only once. The sequencing here drew on CD4+ or CD8+ T cells sorted from blood, taken in a trial of the OX40 agonist ivuxolimab. Receptors were obtained from an adult with an advanced solid tumor such as melanoma, head and neck, liver or kidney cancer. Both conserved end residues are part of each CDR3. Fields, in order: V gene, clone size, D gene, J gene, CDR3 protein, CDR3 DNA. D genes are given only for firm matches. Not all rows give a size; the values are once, few, many and, for expanded clones, a class.

TRBV6-5	.	TRBD2	TRBJ2-1	CASSRGGAANEQFF	TGTGCCAGCAGCCGCGGGGGGGCCGCGAATGAGCAGTTCTTC
TRBV7-2	.	TRBD2	TRBJ2-1	CASSLSSGGRNEQFF	TGTGCCAGCAGCTTAAGTAGCGGGGGTAGGAATGAGCAGTTCTTC
TRBV13	.	TRBD2	TRBJ2-1	CASSLGLAGFYNEQFF	TGTGCCAGCAGCTTGGGACTAGCGGGGTTCTACAATGAGCAGTTCTTC
TRBV19	.	TRBD1	TRBJ1-1	CASSIGQGTEAFF	TGTGCCAGTAGTATAGGACAGGGCACTGAAGCTTTCTTT
TRBV25-1	.	TRBD1	TRBJ1-2	CASSERSPGQTDGYTF	TGTGCCAGCAGTGAAAGGTCCCCGGGACAGACGGATGGCTACACCTTC
TRBV2	.	.	TRBJ1-4	CASEWATNEKLFF	TGTGCCAGTGAATGGGCAACTAATGAAAAACTGTTTTTT
TRBV9	.	TRBD2	TRBJ2-7	CASSVGSGRAYEQYF	TGTGCCAGCAGCGTAGGGAGCGGGAGGGCCTACGAGCAGTACTTC
TRBV27	.	TRBD2	TRBJ2-5	CASSTRLAGWQETQYF	TGTGCCAGCAGTACAAGACTAGCGGGGTGGCAAGAGACCCAGTACTTC
TRBV5-1	.	TRBD1	TRBJ2-3	CASTGQGVGTDTQYF	TGCGCCAGCACTGGACAGGGGGTAGGAACAGATACGCAGTATTTT
TRBV4-1	.	TRBD1	TRBJ1-3	CASSQDRTGSGNTIYF	TGCGCCAGCAGCCAAGATAGGACAGGGTCTGGAAACACCATATATTTT
TRBV6-5	.	TRBD1	TRBJ1-1	CASSYSGTANTEAFF	TGTGCCAGCAGTTACTCAGGGACAGCGAACACTGAAGCTTTCTTT
TRBV19	.	TRBD2	TRBJ2-1	CASMDLTYGLAGEGEQFF	TGTGCCAGTATGGACCTTACTTACGGACTAGCGGGAGAGGGCGAGCAGTTCTTC
TRBV19	.	.	TRBJ2-1	CASSIHALPYNEQFF	TGTGCCAGTAGTATCCACGCCCTTCCCTACAATGAGCAGTTCTTC
TRBV4-1	once	TRBD2	TRBJ2-5	CASSQGSGTSDQETQYF	TGCGCCAGCAGCCAAGGGTCCGGGACTAGCGACCAAGAGACCCAGTACTTC
TRBV9	.	TRBD1	TRBJ1-2	CASSPRTGGFYGYTF	TGTGCCAGCAGCCCCCGGACAGGGGGCTTCTATGGCTACACCTTC
TRBV5-1	.	.	TRBJ1-3	CASSLEAVPEDTIYF	TGCGCCAGCAGCTTGGAGGCAGTCCCGGAGGACACCATATATTTT